The 24 T cell receptor beta chains below all came from one sample that was sequenced in a study of blood T cell repertoires in COVID-19. Here immunoSEQ multiplex PCR was the method, and the copy in TCRdb shows in-frame clones only, minus some. The table records 200,000 to 300,000 clones, around 89% of them present only once. The sequenced sample consisted of PBMCs or T cells enriched from blood (not recorded which). These receptors originate from a middle-aged woman with acute COVID-19.

The rearrangement links TRBV19 to TRBJ1-1, with 8 bases fitting TRBD1. J gave up 1 base and V 5 bases, and 9 bases lay outside the gene matches. This CDR3 contains 16 residues. Germline lookup yields CDR1 LNHDA and CDR2 SQIVND (reference sequence). The CDR3 DNA follows: TGTGCCAGTAGTCCCAGGACAGGGCCCTCGAACACTGAAGCTTTCTTT. It encodes CASSPRTGPSNTEAFF.

The V gene is TRBV6-5, the J gene TRBJ1-2; a weak D match, TRBD1 (6 bases). In germline, CDR1 is MNHEY, CDR2 SVGAGI. The CDR3 runs 13 residues. Trimming left V 6 bases short and J 2 bases short, with 10 bases between. The CDR3 sequence: CASSPDRNYGYTF. CDR3 nucleotides: TGTGCCAGCAGCCCCGACAGGAACTATGGCTACACCTTC.

The chain uses TRBV7-8 and TRBJ1-1; 8 bases fit TRBD1. The ends lost 10 bases at V and 3 bases at J; junction bases unmatched: 13. CDR3 size: 15 residues. Germline V gene sequence: CDR1 SGHVS, CDR2 FQNEAQ. CDR3 DNA: TGTGCCATCCTGTCCAGGGGGCCAGGGGACACTGAAGCTTTCTTT. Amino acid sequence: CAILSRGPGDTEAFF. The whole variable domain, filled in from reference TRBV7-8 and TRBJ1-1, reads GAGVSQSPRYKVAKRGQDVALRCDPISGHVSLFWYQQALGQGPEFLTYFQNEAQLDKSGLPSDRFFAERPEGSVSTLKIQRTQQEDSAVYLCAILSRGPGDTEAFFGQGTRLTVV.

The chain joins TRBV4-1 to TRBJ2-3; 13 nucleotides line up with TRBD2. Germline assignment: CDR1 MGHRA and CDR2 YSYEKL. The CDR3 covers 17 residues. V gave up 2 bases and J gave up 4 bases; unmatched junction bases: 6. The CDR3 DNA follows: TGCGCCAGCAGCCAATCCCGGACTAGCGGGGGTGCAGATACGCAGTATTTT. It specifies CASSQSRTSGGADTQYF.

This clone has only one observation. V is TRBV6-6 and J is TRBJ1-6, with D maybe TRBD1 (5 bases). Germline CDR1 and CDR2: MNHNY and SVGAGI (reference sequence). V lost 7 bases and J lost 9, with 16 bases in between. The length of the CDR3 is 14 residues. CDR3 nucleotide sequence: TGTGCCAGCACCCCGGATACGGGGGGTTCACCCCTCCACTTT. It specifies CASTPDTGGSPLHF.

The CDR3 sequence: CAISESDRGNTEAFF. The DNA of the CDR3 is TGTGCCATCAGTGAGTCGGACAGGGGGAACACTGAAGCTTTCTTT. This chain connects TRBV10-3 to TRBJ1-1; TRBD1 matches at 9 bases. The J segment lost 1 base and the V segment lost 0 bases, leaving 0 bases of the junction unmatched. The CDR3 loop spans 15 amino acids. Per germline, CDR1 ENHRY and CDR2 SYGVKD.

The chain recombines TRBV5-1 with TRBJ1-6; 8 bases agree with TRBD1. Germline assignment: CDR1 SGHRS and CDR2 YFSETQ. This CDR3 contains 17 residues. V was clipped by 3 bases and J by 10 bases; unmatched bases: 15. The CDR3 DNA follows: TGCGCCAGCAGCTCCTTTCTCCGGACAGGGTCTGGCTCACCCCTCCACTTT. Its protein product is CASSSFLRTGSGSPLHF. The full variable domain, rest sourced from reference TRBV5-1 and TRBJ1-6, is KAGVTQTPRYLIKTRGQQVTLSCSPISGHRSVSWYQQTPGQGLQFLFEYFSETQRNKGNFPGRFSGRQFSNSRSEMNVSTLELGDSALYLCASSSFLRTGSGSPLHFGNGTRLTVT.

V usage is TRBV5-1 and J usage is TRBJ1-1; 8 nucleotides match TRBD1. The CDR3 runs to 15 residues. The germline V gene encodes CDR1 SGHRS and CDR2 YFSETQ. V lost 4 bases to trimming and J lost 4 bases; unmatched junction nucleotides: 9. CDR3 amino acids: CASSPDGQGVTEAFF. CDR3 nucleotides: TGCGCCAGCAGCCCCGACGGACAGGGAGTCACTGAAGCTTTCTTT.

This clone was detected only once. The chain combines TRBV5-1 with TRBJ1-2; possible D gene TRBD1, 5 bases. V was trimmed by 0 bases and J by 3 bases, leaving 9 bases between them. The CDR3 extends over 14 amino acids. Per germline, CDR1 SGHRS and CDR2 YFSETQ. For the CDR3, the DNA is TGCGCCAGCAGCTTGGTTGCCAGGGACTATGGCTACACCTTC. Translating it yields CASSLVARDYGYTF.

This chain connects TRBV7-8 to TRBJ2-5, with unresolved D. From germline, CDR1 is SGHVS and CDR2 FQNEAQ. V was shortened by 5 bases and J by 5 bases, with 18 bases between the two germline ends. The CDR3 contains 15 residues. In nucleotides, the CDR3 is TGTGCCAGCAGCCCGGTCAACTTATACGGGGAGACCCAGTACTTC. Protein product: CASSPVNLYGETQYF.

V usage is TRBV27 and J usage is TRBJ1-2, with 8 bases identical to TRBD1. CDR1 is MNHEY, CDR2 SMNVEV, per germline (reference sequence). V lost 6 bases to trimming and J lost 5 bases; unmatched junction nucleotides: 5. This CDR3 comprises 13 residues. CDR3 residues: CASRSGGQYGYTF. CDR3 in DNA: TGTGCCAGCAGATCAGGGGGCCAATATGGCTACACCTTC.

This clone was seen a single time. The CDR3 sequence: CASRPTGNTEAFF. The CDR3 DNA sequence: TGTGCCAGCAGACCGACAGGCAACACTGAAGCTTTCTTT. The V gene is TRBV6-5, the J gene TRBJ1-1, with a weak D call TRBD1 (6 bases). V lost 6 bases and J lost 2, with 10 bases in between. The CDR3 is 13 amino acids. Per the germline V gene, CDR1 is MNHEY and CDR2 is SVGAGI.

The CDR3 nucleotides read TGCGCCAGCAGCTTGGAGTCTAGCAGTCAAACCGGGGAGCTGTTTTTT. Translating gives CASSLESSSQTGELFF. The gene calls are TRBV5-1 and TRBJ2-2, with D possibly being TRBD2 (5 bases). Germline values: CDR1 SGHRS, CDR2 YFSETQ. The CDR3 runs 16 residues. V lost 0 bases and J 5 bases, leaving 14 bases between the germline ends.

The V call is TRBV7-8, the J call TRBJ2-3; 11 nucleotides match TRBD2. CDR3 length: 16 amino acids. The germline gives CDR1 SGHVS, CDR2 FQNEAQ. V shed 5 bases, J shed 4 bases, and the junction held 8 bases outside the gene matches. The CDR3 here is CASSPLAGGPADTQYF. The CDR3, as DNA: TGTGCCAGCAGCCCTTTAGCGGGAGGGCCCGCAGATACGCAGTATTTT.

This chain joins TRBV7-8 and TRBJ1-1; 7 bases align to TRBD1. The CDR3 runs to 15 residues. V lost 1 base, J lost 6 bases, and 8 bases stayed unmatched. Germline CDR1 SGHVS, CDR2 FQNEAQ. CDR3 in DNA: TGTGCCAGCAGCTTAGTTTTCAGGGGGATGTCTGAAGCTTTCTTT. Its protein is CASSLVFRGMSEAFF. The entire variable domain, with the rest obtained from reference TRBV7-8 and TRBJ1-1, is as follows: GAGVSQSPRYKVAKRGQDVALRCDPISGHVSLFWYQQALGQGPEFLTYFQNEAQLDKSGLPSDRFFAERPEGSVSTLKIQRTQQEDSAVYLCASSLVFRGMSEAFFGQGTRLTVV.

The V call is TRBV7-6, the J call TRBJ1-1, with 8 bases that match TRBD1. The trim removed 4 bases at V and 2 bases at J, leaving 6 bases unmatched. The CDR3 is made up of 15 amino acids. Germline values: CDR1 SGHVS, CDR2 FNYEAQ. CDR3 sequence: CASSSHPGGNTEAFF. The CDR3, as DNA: TGTGCCAGCAGCTCTCACCCAGGGGGCAACACTGAAGCTTTCTTT.

The chain uses TRBV6-6 and TRBJ1-5; 12 bases agree with TRBD1. Trimming removed 5 bases from V and 3 bases from J; junction bases left unmatched: 5. The CDR3 totals 16 residues. CDR1 and CDR2 (germline): MNHNY, SVGAGI (reference sequence). The CDR3 DNA is TGTGCCAGCAGTGGGGACAGGGGGCTCTTCAATCAGCCCCAGCATTTT. This translates into CASSGDRGLFNQPQHF.

This clone has only one observation. The chain couples TRBV12-3 or TRBV12-4 to TRBJ1-1, with D perhaps TRBD1 (6 bases). This CDR3 comprises 13 residues. V was shortened by 7 bases and J by 6 bases, with 15 bases between the two germline ends. The CDR3 nucleotides read TGTGCCAGCACCAAAATACAGGGTGCTGAAGCTTTCTTT. Encoded protein: CASTKIQGAEAFF.

This rearrangement joins TRBV21-1 to TRBJ1-2; the table's D call, TRBD1, has no DNA check behind it. TRBV21-1 is reported as a pseudogene. The CDR3 is 16 residues long. CDR3 DNA sequence: TGTGCCAGCAGCACCTACCGGACAGGGATACACTATGGCTACACCTTC. Translated: CASSTYRTGIHYGYTF.

About this clone: A read error may explain this, as a much larger clone is one base away. Different DNA sequences within this sample yield the same CDR3. This chain joins TRBV19 and TRBJ2-1; TRBD2 matches at 9 bases. This CDR3 has 15 amino acids. Germline lookup yields CDR1 LNHDA and CDR2 SQIVND (reference sequence). Losses at the gene ends were 3 bases for V and 0 bases for J; bases not matched to a gene: 0. As DNA, the CDR3 is TGTGCCAGTAGTATTAGCGGGAGCTCCTACAATGAGCAGTTCTTC. It is translated as CASSISGSSYNEQFF.

The CDR3 region is CASSLLTQSSRYGYTF. The CDR3 nucleotides read TGTGCCAGCAGCCTTCTGACACAAAGCTCGAGATATGGCTACACCTTC. J is TRBJ1-2 and V is TRBV3-1 (or the pseudogene TRBV3-2), with D unresolved. In germline, CDR1 is LGHDT, CDR2 YNNKEL (reference sequence). V lost 4 bases, J lost 5 bases, and 20 bases lay in between. The CDR3 is 16 amino acids.

J is TRBJ2-3 and V is TRBV7-2; the match to TRBD2 covers 7 bases. The CDR3 extends over 17 amino acids. Germline lookup yields CDR1 SGHTA and CDR2 FQGNSA. The J segment lost 3 bases and the V segment lost 1 base, leaving 10 bases of the junction unmatched. CDR3 protein: CASSLGLGAGTTDTQYF. The CDR3 DNA follows: TGTGCCAGCAGCTTAGGTTTGGGAGCGGGAACGACAGATACGCAGTATTTT.

This chain joins TRBV15 and TRBJ2-7; 7 positions agree with TRBD1. Germline V gene data show CDR1 as LNHNV and CDR2 as YYDKDF (reference sequence). Trimming took 4 bases from V and 4 from J; bases not matched to a gene: 7. This CDR3 spans 14 amino acids. Here the CDR3 DNA reads TGTGCCACCAGCATTTCGACAGGGCCTTACGAGCAGTACGTC. It is translated as CATSISTGPYEQYV.

The chain combines TRBV11-3 with TRBJ2-5; D might be TRBD2 (7 bases). The CDR3 has 17 amino acids. From germline, CDR1 is SGHNT and CDR2 YENEEA. V was shortened by 5 bases and J by 5 bases, with 24 bases between the two germline ends. CDR3 sequence (DNA): TGTGCCAGCAGCGATACCGCAGGGGCCTCCGGGGGGGAGACCCAGTACTTC. Protein sequence: CASSDTAGASGGETQYF.